These 23 T cell receptor beta chains came from one sample sequenced in a study of blood T cell repertoires in COVID-19. TCRdb keeps only in-frame clones here, not all; method: immunoSEQ multiplex PCR. The sample includes roughly 100,000 clones, approximately 80% seen only once; the top ten take 30% to 45%. The sequencing sample was made of peripheral blood. All receptors derive from an elderly man with acute or convalescent COVID-19.

The genes are TRBV25-1 and TRBJ1-4; perhaps TRBD1 as D (6 bases). The V gene lost 3 bases and the J gene lost 7 bases, with 9 bases spanning the gap. There are 13 residues in the CDR3. Germline V gene data show CDR1 as MGHDK and CDR2 as SYGVNS. This CDR3 is CASSDIRGEKLFF. The DNA of the CDR3 is TGTGCCAGCAGTGACATCAGGGGTGAAAAACTGTTTTTT.

J is TRBJ2-5 and V is TRBV5-1; 8 nucleotides match TRBD1. The trim removed 4 bases at V and 3 bases at J, leaving 8 bases unmatched. In germline, CDR1 is SGHRS, CDR2 YFSETQ. This CDR3 has 15 residues. As DNA, the CDR3 is TGCGCCAGCAGCATAACCGGGACAGGTAAAGAGACCCAGTACTTC. Encoded protein: CASSITGTGKETQYF.

The chain joins TRBV10-1 to TRBJ1-4, with 8 nucleotides matching TRBD1. Looked up from germline, CDR1 is WNHNN and CDR2 is SYGVQD (reference sequence). The CDR3 loop spans 15 amino acids. J was trimmed by 8 bases and V by 3 bases; bases with no gene match: 8. The chain's CDR3 is CASSEGGTGGEKLFF. The CDR3 DNA follows: TGCGCCAGCAGTGAAGGCGGGACAGGCGGGGAAAAACTGTTTTTT.

This clone is a singleton in its sample. The rearrangement joins TRBV6-1 to TRBJ1-1; TRBD1 aligns across 12 bases. In germline, CDR1 is MNHNS, CDR2 SASEGT. This CDR3 comprises 15 residues. V was clipped by 2 bases and J by 9 bases; unmatched bases: 7. CDR3 amino acids: CASSERDRGRPQAFF. In DNA form, the CDR3 reads TGTGCCAGCAGTGAACGGGACAGGGGGCGACCCCAAGCTTTCTTT.

The chain uses TRBV6-5 and TRBJ1-4; TRBD1 agrees at 8 bases. V shed 6 bases and J 5 bases; nucleotides not matched to a gene: 5. Germline V gene data show CDR1 as MNHEY and CDR2 as SVGAGI. The CDR3 runs 14 residues. The CDR3 DNA reads as TGTGCCAGCAGGACAGGGGCAAGGAATGAAAAACTGTTTTTT. This translates into CASRTGARNEKLFF.

J is TRBJ1-1 and V is TRBV5-1, with TRBD1 matching over 7 bases. Looked up from germline, CDR1 is SGHRS and CDR2 is YFSETQ. The CDR3 runs to 15 residues. Trimming removed 5 bases from V and 0 bases from J; junction bases left unmatched: 7. The CDR3 spells CASSTGTAVNTEAFF. CDR3 in DNA: TGCGCCAGCAGTACCGGGACAGCCGTGAACACTGAAGCTTTCTTT.

The chain uses TRBV15 and TRBJ1-2, with 9 bases that match TRBD1. This CDR3 is 18 amino acids long. Trimming cost V 0 bases and J 6 bases; bases outside gene matches: 14. Looked up from germline, CDR1 is LNHNV and CDR2 is YYDKDF (reference sequence). CDR3 in amino acids: CATSRDRGQGGLDDGYTF. CDR3 nucleotides: TGTGCCACCAGCAGAGATCGGGGACAGGGTGGACTAGACGATGGCTACACCTTC. Combining the CDR3 with reference TRBV15 and TRBJ1-2 gives the whole variable domain DAMVIQNPRYQVTQFGKPVTLSCSQTLNHNVMYWYQQKSSQAPKLLFHYYDKDFNNEADTPDNFQSRRPNTSFCFLDIRSPGLGDTAMYLCATSRDRGQGGLDDGYTFGSGTRLTVV.

The sample holds one count of this clone. This chain connects TRBV2 to TRBJ1-3, with D hard to call. Germline CDR1 is SNHLY and CDR2 is FYNNEI. The CDR3 loop spans 13 amino acids. The V and J ends lost 8 bases and 0 bases respectively, with 8 bases between them. The CDR3 sequence: CASSESSGNTIYF. CDR3 DNA: TGTGCCAGCTCTGAGAGCTCTGGAAACACCATATATTTT.

This clone was counted a single time. This chain joins TRBV6-2 or TRBV6-3 and TRBJ1-6, with 12 bases lining up with TRBD1. V shed 0 bases and J 7 bases; nucleotides not matched to a gene: 1. The germline gives CDR1 MNHEY, CDR2 SVGEGT. This CDR3 is built from 16 residues. The CDR3 DNA follows: TGTGCCAGCAGTTACTCGGGACAGGGGGCGAATTCACCCCTCCACTTT. This gives the protein CASSYSGQGANSPLHF.

The rearrangement uses TRBV5-1 and TRBJ1-1, with TRBD1 identical over 8 bases. Per the germline V gene, CDR1 is SGHRS and CDR2 is YFSETQ. V shed 4 bases and J 5 bases; nucleotides not matched to a gene: 7. This CDR3 comprises 14 residues. In DNA form, the CDR3 reads TGCGCCAGCAGCCGCAGCGGGACAGGAACTGAAGCTTTCTTT. Translating it yields CASSRSGTGTEAFF.

This clone was observed once. The V call is TRBV6-6, the J call TRBJ2-1; TRBD2 matches 7 bases. The germline V gene encodes CDR1 MNHNY and CDR2 SVGAGI (reference sequence). CDR3 length: 13 residues. V lost 6 bases to trimming and J lost 6 bases; unmatched junction nucleotides: 5. CDR3 in amino acids: CASRGSSGNEQFF. The CDR3 DNA sequence: TGTGCCAGCAGGGGGTCTAGCGGCAATGAGCAGTTCTTC.

The rearrangement joins TRBV3-1 (or the pseudogene TRBV3-2) to TRBJ1-3; D remains ambiguous. The CDR3 is made up of 15 amino acids. Germline V gene sequence: CDR1 LGHDT, CDR2 YNNKEL (reference sequence). Trimming stripped 4 bases from V and 2 bases from J, with 12 bases between. The CDR3 is CASSPLSTAGNTIYF. CDR3 nucleotide sequence: TGTGCCAGCAGCCCCCTTAGTACAGCTGGAAACACCATATATTTT.

This rearrangement joins TRBV3-1 (or the pseudogene TRBV3-2) to TRBJ1-5; 9 bases align to TRBD1. CDR1 is LGHDT, CDR2 YNNKEL, per germline (reference sequence). The CDR3 consists of 15 residues. V gave up 4 bases and J gave up 3 bases; unmatched junction bases: 4. The CDR3 here is CASSLGTGLNQPQHF. The CDR3 DNA sequence: TGTGCCAGCAGCCTGGGGACAGGGCTCAATCAGCCCCAGCATTTT.

The V and J genes are TRBV3-1 (or the pseudogene TRBV3-2) and TRBJ2-7, with D perhaps TRBD2 (5 bases). This CDR3 is built from 17 residues. Trimming stripped 11 bases from V and 3 bases from J, with 29 bases between. The germline CDR1 and CDR2 sequences are LGHDT and YNNKEL (reference sequence). The CDR3: CAPSHDPSGNHDYEQYF. The CDR3 DNA reads TGTGCCCCCAGCCATGACCCCTCGGGAAACCACGACTACGAGCAGTACTTC.

This chain uses TRBV27 with TRBJ2-7; the D gene is possibly TRBD1 (5 bases). The CDR3 loop spans 15 amino acids. Germline V CDR1 and CDR2: MNHEY, SMNVEV (reference sequence). Trimming cost V 2 bases and J 2 bases, with 13 bases left between them. The CDR3: CASSLVGQTTYEQYF. For the CDR3, the DNA is TGTGCCAGCAGTTTAGTGGGGCAAACGACCTACGAGCAGTACTTC.

The chain links TRBV6-1 to TRBJ2-1; 9 bases are a match to TRBD1. The V gene's germline CDR1 is MNHNS and CDR2 SASEGT. The CDR3 has 16 amino acids. Trimming at V came to 4 bases and at J to 5 bases, leaving 9 bases not matched to a gene. CDR3 region: CASSALPGQGNNEQFF. CDR3 DNA sequence: TGTGCCAGCAGTGCCCTCCCGGGACAGGGTAACAATGAGCAGTTCTTC.

The rearrangement joins TRBV9 to TRBJ1-1; D perhaps matches TRBD1 (6 bases). Germline-derived CDR1 and CDR2 are SGDLS and YYNGEE. The CDR3 loop spans 16 amino acids. V was clipped by 0 bases and J by 1 base, with 13 bases between them. CDR3 in amino acids: CASSVDGGRANTEAFF. CDR3 DNA sequence: TGTGCCAGCAGCGTAGATGGGGGCCGCGCGAACACTGAAGCTTTCTTT.

The chain has TRBV28 and TRBJ1-6, with 8 bases identical to TRBD1. With V trimmed by 7 bases and J by 8 bases, 7 bases remained unmatched. Per the germline V gene, CDR1 is MDHEN and CDR2 is SYDVKM. CDR3 length: 14 residues. DNA of the CDR3: TGTGCCAGCAACTGGACAGGGCTATATTCACCCCTCCACTTT. Amino acid sequence: CASNWTGLYSPLHF.

The chain recombines TRBV2 with TRBJ1-1; D not resolved. Germline CDR1 and CDR2: SNHLY and FYNNEI. The V gene lost 6 bases and the J gene lost 10 bases, with 18 bases spanning the gap. The CDR3 is 13 residues long. CDR3 DNA sequence: TGTGCCAGCAGCCTCGAGAGGACTTCGGTAGCTTTCTTT. Translating gives CASSLERTSVAFF.

With respect to this clone: Other DNA sequences of this sample code for an identical CDR3. This chain uses TRBV5-1 with TRBJ2-2, with TRBD1 as a possible D gene (6 bases). V lost 1 base and J 7 bases, leaving 8 bases between the germline ends. This CDR3 contains 13 residues. CDR1 is SGHRS and CDR2 is YFSETQ in the germline V gene. The CDR3 DNA sequence: TGCGCCAGCAGCTTGCAGGGGTACGGGGAGCTGTTTTTT. The encoded protein is CASSLQGYGELFF.

As for this clone: This sample also contains other DNA sequences that code for the same CDR3. V and J are TRBV5-1 and TRBJ1-6, with 9 bases lining up with TRBD1. CDR1 is SGHRS, CDR2 YFSETQ, per germline. Trimming at V came to 4 bases and at J to 6 bases, leaving 2 bases not matched to a gene. The CDR3 loop spans 14 amino acids. The CDR3 nucleotides are TGCGCCAGCAGCCCGGGACAGGGTAATTCACCCCTCCACTTT. This encodes CASSPGQGNSPLHF. The full variable domain, its missing parts supplied by reference TRBV5-1 and TRBJ1-6, is KAGVTQTPRYLIKTRGQQVTLSCSPISGHRSVSWYQQTPGQGLQFLFEYFSETQRNKGNFPGRFSGRQFSNSRSEMNVSTLELGDSALYLCASSPGQGNSPLHFGNGTRLTVT.

The sample holds one count of this clone. V usage is TRBV18 and J usage is TRBJ2-1, with a weak D call TRBD2 (6 bases). In germline, CDR1 is KGHSH, CDR2 LQKENI. V was clipped by 3 bases and J by 0 bases, with 12 bases between them. The CDR3 contains 16 residues. The CDR3 bases are TGTGCCAGCTCACCCTTAGGAGCGGGCTCCTACAATGAGCAGTTCTTC. This encodes CASSPLGAGSYNEQFF.

This chain links TRBV5-1 with TRBJ1-1, with 10 bases that match TRBD1. J lost 1 base, V lost 5 bases, and 8 bases had no gene match. Germline loops: CDR1 SGHRS, CDR2 YFSETQ. CDR3 size: 16 residues. The CDR3 coding sequence is TGCGCCAGCAGTGGGGACAGGGGCAATTGGAACACTGAAGCTTTCTTT. Its protein is CASSGDRGNWNTEAFF.